This entry lists 10 T cell receptor beta chains sequenced from one sample in a study of blood T cell repertoires in COVID-19. The table came from immunoSEQ multiplex PCR; TCRdb's copy has only in-frame clones and leaves some out. In the table there are some 45,000 clones, 75% to 85% of which are singletons. The sample consisted of peripheral blood. The receptor set was obtained from a man older than 75 in a cohort sampled during active COVID-19.

The V gene is TRBV24-1, the J gene TRBJ2-2, with 8 positions matching TRBD1. Germline values: CDR1 KGHDR, CDR2 SFDVKD. The CDR3 has 15 amino acids. Unmatched junction bases numbered 3, after V lost 4 bases and J lost 3 bases. CDR3 protein: CATSEQGDYTGELFF. CDR3 nucleotide sequence: TGTGCCACCAGTGAACAGGGGGACTACACCGGGGAGCTGTTTTTT.

The chain employs TRBV28 and TRBJ2-5; 9 bases are shared with TRBD1. CDR3 length: 15 amino acids. The germline V gene encodes CDR1 MDHEN and CDR2 SYDVKM. After removal of 2 bases from V and 5 bases from J, the junction contained 6 bases not matched to a gene. In nucleotides, the CDR3 is TGTGCCAGCAGTTTACCGACAGGGGGGAGGGAGACCCAGTACTTC. Protein product: CASSLPTGGRETQYF.

This clone was detected only a few times. The chain has TRBV29-1 and TRBJ1-2; 7 bases line up with TRBD1. CDR3 length: 12 amino acids. With V trimmed by 4 bases and J by 7 bases, 6 bases remained unmatched. Germline V CDR1 and CDR2: SQVTM, ANQGSEA. The CDR3 sequence: CSVGGSGGGYTF. CDR3 in DNA: TGCAGCGTTGGCGGTTCAGGGGGTGGCTACACCTTC. Supplemented by reference TRBV29-1 and TRBJ1-2, the full variable domain reads SAVISQKPSRDICQRGTSLTIQCQVDSQVTMMFWYRQQPGQSLTLIATANQGSEATYESGFVIDKFPISRPNLTFSTLTVSNMSPEDSSIYLCSVGGSGGGYTFGSGTRLTVV.

This rearrangement joins TRBV6-6 to TRBJ2-7; 15 bases are shared with TRBD2. The V segment lost 8 bases and the J segment 4 bases; nucleotides outside the gene matches: 0. Germline V lookup: CDR1 MNHNY, CDR2 SVGAGI (reference sequence). This CDR3 is built from 13 residues. The CDR3 region is CASGTSGRYEQYF. CDR3 nucleotides: TGTGCCAGCGGGACTAGCGGGAGGTACGAGCAGTACTTC.

This chain links TRBV7-3 with TRBJ2-1, with a tentative D call TRBD2 (7 bases). Germline V gene sequence: CDR1 SGHTA, CDR2 FQGTGA. The CDR3 spans 16 residues. The ends were cut back, 2 bases at V and 8 bases at J, with 19 bases in the middle. CDR3 sequence reads: CASSLQAAGARDEQFF. CDR3 sequence (DNA): TGTGCCAGCAGCTTACAGGCGGCGGGGGCGCGGGATGAGCAGTTCTTC.

In DNA, the CDR3 is TGTGCCAGCAGACGGACAGGATCCTACGAGCAGTACTTC. Its translation is CASRRTGSYEQYF. This chain uses TRBV7-8 with TRBJ2-7, with 7 nucleotides matching TRBD1. The CDR3 covers 13 residues. The ends lost 6 bases at V and 1 base at J; junction bases unmatched: 3. Germline CDR1 SGHVS, CDR2 FQNEAQ.

This chain connects TRBV28 to TRBJ2-6; no firm D call. With 5 bases removed from V and 4 bases from J, the gap between germline ends came to 9 bases. CDR1 MDHEN and CDR2 SYDVKM come from the germline V gene. The CDR3 runs to 14 residues. The CDR3, as DNA: TGTGCCAGCAGTACCCTCCGGGGGGCCAACGTCCTGACTTTC. Protein: CASSTLRGANVLTF.

V usage is TRBV18 and J usage is TRBJ1-1; D is perhaps TRBD1 (6 bases). In germline, CDR1 is KGHSH, CDR2 LQKENI. The CDR3 covers 14 residues. Trimming removed 4 bases from V and 1 base from J, with 10 bases in between. Written as DNA, the CDR3 is TGTGCCAGCTCACAAGGACAGAGGAACACTGAAGCTTTCTTT. Its translation: CASSQGQRNTEAFF.

This chain links TRBV14 with TRBJ2-5; D is possibly TRBD2 (6 bases). This CDR3 comprises 14 residues. Trimming removed 1 base from V and 5 bases from J, with 11 bases in between. CDR1 and CDR2 from the germline V gene are SGHDN and FVKESK. The CDR3 nucleotides read TGTGCCAGCAGCCAAGTGTGGAGCGGGGAGACCCAGTACTTC. Amino acids: CASSQVWSGETQYF.

The chain has TRBV7-9 and TRBJ1-1, with 7 bases fitting TRBD1. This CDR3 contains 14 residues. Germline assignment: CDR1 SEHNR and CDR2 FQNEAQ (reference sequence). The junction had 6 bases not matched to a gene; V was cut back by 4 bases and J by 4 bases. The CDR3 sequence is CASSSNRGGTEAFF. The CDR3 nucleotides are TGTGCCAGCAGCTCAAACAGGGGAGGCACTGAAGCTTTCTTT.